This T cell receptor beta chain was sequenced in a study of T cells in localized non-small cell lung cancer. Study-wide findings and caveats: Density of T cells in blood, when higher, went with longer overall survival. A median of 57 clones ranked among the top 100 in tumor appeared in adjacent lung.

Turning to this clone: The antigen remains unidentified.

Germline-derived CDR1 and CDR2 are MDHEN and SYDVKM. The CDR3 is 15 residues long. V was cut by 7 bases and J by 5 bases, with 19 bases left in between. The protocol was immunoSEQ multiplex PCR, while the TCRdb copy is restricted to in-frame clones and leaves out a portion. The table shows approximately 41,000 clones, with 90% to 95% occurring only once. This clonotype was sampled from a woman between 40 and 69 years old with stage II lung adenocarcinoma. The specimen comprised PBMCs, sampled before any cancer treatment. The rearrangement links TRBV28 to TRBJ2-3; TRBD2 might be the D (6 bases). CDR3 nucleotide sequence: TGTGCCAGCACCCAAGGGCGCGGGGTGGGAGATACGCAGTATTTT. Translating gives CASTQGRGVGDTQYF.